This TCR beta chain was recovered during a study of regulatory T cells in long-lasting Graves disease. The TCR beta library used iRepertoire HTBI primers with Arm-PCR amplification of CDR3. TCRdb re-called the multiplex PCR reads with MiXCR, one entry per CDR3 protein. The data show about 530,000 distinct CDR3 sequences, 15% to 20% seen once. This clonotype has only a few counts. The time point denotes: newly diagnosed GD, antithyroid drugs for less than 3 months. Making the TCR library involved RNA that had been extracted from PBMCs. The data also belong to a second study, concerning T cells in Graves' hyperthyroidism and ophthalmopathy. Per that study: Carried out on the TCR CDR3, a first-round RT-PCR used the HTBI primer set.

The material sequenced was peripheral blood mononuclear cells (PBMCs), taken at new diagnosis, from a patient treated with antithyroid drugs. The clonotype comes from a woman aged 35-60 years with Graves disease.

CDR3 region: CASSPYVATNEKLFF. The CDR3, as DNA: TGTGCCAGCAGCCCCTACGTTGCGACTAATGAAAAACTGTTTTTT. The V call is TRBV7-9, the J call TRBJ1-4; D is unclear. The CDR3 length is 15 residues. The V gene lost 5 bases and the J gene lost 2 bases, with 12 bases spanning the gap. Germline CDR1 reads SEHNR; CDR2 reads FQNEAQ (reference sequence). Full variable domain (remainder filled in from reference TRBV7-9 and TRBJ1-4): DTGVSQNPRHKITKRGQNVTFRCDPISEHNRLYWYRQTLGQGPEFLTYFQNEAQLEKSRLLSDRFSAERPKGSFSTLEIQRTEQGDSAMYLCASSPYVATNEKLFFGSGTQLSVL.